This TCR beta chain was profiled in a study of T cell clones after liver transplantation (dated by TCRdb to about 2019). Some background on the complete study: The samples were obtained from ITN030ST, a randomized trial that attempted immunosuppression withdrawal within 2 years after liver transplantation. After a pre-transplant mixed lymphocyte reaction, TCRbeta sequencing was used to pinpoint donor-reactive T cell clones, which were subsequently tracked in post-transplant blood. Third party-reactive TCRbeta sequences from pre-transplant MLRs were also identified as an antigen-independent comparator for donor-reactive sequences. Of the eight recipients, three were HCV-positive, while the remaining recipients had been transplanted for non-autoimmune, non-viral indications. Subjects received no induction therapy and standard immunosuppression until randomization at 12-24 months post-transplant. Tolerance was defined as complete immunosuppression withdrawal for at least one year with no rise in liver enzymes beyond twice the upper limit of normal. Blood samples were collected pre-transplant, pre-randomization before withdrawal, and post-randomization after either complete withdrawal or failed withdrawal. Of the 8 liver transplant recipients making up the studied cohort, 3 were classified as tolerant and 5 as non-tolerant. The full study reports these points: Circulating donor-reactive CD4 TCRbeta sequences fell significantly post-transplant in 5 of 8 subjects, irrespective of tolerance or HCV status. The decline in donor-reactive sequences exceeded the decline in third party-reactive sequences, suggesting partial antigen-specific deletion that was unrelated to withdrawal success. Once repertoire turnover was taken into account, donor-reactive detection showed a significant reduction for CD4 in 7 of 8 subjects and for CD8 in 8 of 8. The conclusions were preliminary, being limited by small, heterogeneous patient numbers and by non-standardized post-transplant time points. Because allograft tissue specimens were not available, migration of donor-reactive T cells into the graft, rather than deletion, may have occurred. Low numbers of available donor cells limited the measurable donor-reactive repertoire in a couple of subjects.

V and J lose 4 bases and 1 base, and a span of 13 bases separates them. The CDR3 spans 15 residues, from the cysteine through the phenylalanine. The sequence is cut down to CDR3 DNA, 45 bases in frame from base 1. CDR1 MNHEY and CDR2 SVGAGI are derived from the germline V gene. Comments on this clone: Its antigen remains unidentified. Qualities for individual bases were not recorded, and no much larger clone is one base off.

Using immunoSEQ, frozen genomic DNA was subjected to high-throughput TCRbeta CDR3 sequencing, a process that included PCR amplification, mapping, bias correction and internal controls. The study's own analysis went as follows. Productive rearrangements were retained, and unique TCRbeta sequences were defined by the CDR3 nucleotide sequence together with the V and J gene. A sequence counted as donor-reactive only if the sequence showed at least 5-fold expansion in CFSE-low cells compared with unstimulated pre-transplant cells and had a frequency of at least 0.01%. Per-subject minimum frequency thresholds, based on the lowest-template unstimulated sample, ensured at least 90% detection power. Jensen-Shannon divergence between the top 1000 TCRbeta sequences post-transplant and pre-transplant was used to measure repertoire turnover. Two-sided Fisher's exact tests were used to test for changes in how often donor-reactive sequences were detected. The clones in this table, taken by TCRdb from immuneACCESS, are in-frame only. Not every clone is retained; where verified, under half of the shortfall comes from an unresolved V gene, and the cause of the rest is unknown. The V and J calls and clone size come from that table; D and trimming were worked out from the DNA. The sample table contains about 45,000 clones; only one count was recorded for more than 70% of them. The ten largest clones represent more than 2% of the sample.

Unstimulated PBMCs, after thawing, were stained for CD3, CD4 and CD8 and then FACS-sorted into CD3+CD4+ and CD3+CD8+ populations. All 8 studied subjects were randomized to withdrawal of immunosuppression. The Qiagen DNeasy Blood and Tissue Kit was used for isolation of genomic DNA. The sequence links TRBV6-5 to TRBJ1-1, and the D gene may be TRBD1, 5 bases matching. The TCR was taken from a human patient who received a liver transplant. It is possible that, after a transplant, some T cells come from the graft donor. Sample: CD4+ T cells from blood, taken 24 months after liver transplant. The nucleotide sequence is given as TGTGCCAGCAGTTCGCCGGGGGGAAGGAACACTGAAGCTTTCTTT. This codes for CASSSPGGRNTEAFF.